A single sample is the source of the 2 T cell receptor beta chains below, sequenced in a study of shared clonotypes between healthy human individuals. Only in-frame clones appear in the TCRdb table, and some are missing; sequencing was by immunoSEQ multiplex PCR. Of 2.5 million or so clones in the sample, roughly nine tenths were seen once. Material: naive CD4+ T cells sorted from blood. Documented subset: CD45RA+ positively selected. These receptors all come from a man in his late teens or twenties in good health.

In DNA form, the CDR3 reads TGTGCCAGCAGCCGGACAGGGCTAGGGGAGCTGTTTTTT. Translated: CASSRTGLGELFF. The chain combines TRBV5-4 with TRBJ2-2; TRBD1 agrees at 8 bases. J gave up 8 bases and V 4 bases, and 4 bases lay outside the gene matches. The CDR3 consists of 13 residues. The germline CDR1 and CDR2 sequences are SGHNT and YYREEE (reference sequence).

The V and J genes are TRBV5-4 and TRBJ2-7; TRBD2 aligns across 10 bases. In germline, CDR1 is SGHNT, CDR2 YYREEE (reference sequence). The CDR3 is made up of 15 amino acids. The V segment lost 3 bases and the J segment 0 bases; nucleotides outside the gene matches: 3. The CDR3 bases are TGTGCCAGCAGCTCCGGGACTAGCGCCTCCTACGAGCAGTACTTC. Residues: CASSSGTSASYEQYF.